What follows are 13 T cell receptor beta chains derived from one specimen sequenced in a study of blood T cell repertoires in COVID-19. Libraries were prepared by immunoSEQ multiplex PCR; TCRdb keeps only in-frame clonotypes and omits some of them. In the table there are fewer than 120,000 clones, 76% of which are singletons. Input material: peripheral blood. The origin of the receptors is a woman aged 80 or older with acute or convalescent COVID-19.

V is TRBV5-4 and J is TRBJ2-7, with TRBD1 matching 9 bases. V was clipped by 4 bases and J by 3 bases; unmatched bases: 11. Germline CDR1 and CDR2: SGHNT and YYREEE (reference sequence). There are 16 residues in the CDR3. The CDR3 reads CASSIGRTGGLYEQYF. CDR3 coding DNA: TGTGCCAGCAGCATAGGGCGAACAGGGGGCCTCTACGAGCAGTACTTC.

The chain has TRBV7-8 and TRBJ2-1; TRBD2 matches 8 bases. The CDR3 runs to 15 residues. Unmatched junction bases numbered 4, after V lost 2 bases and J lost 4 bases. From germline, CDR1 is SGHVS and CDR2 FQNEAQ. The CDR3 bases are TGTGCCAGCAGCTTAATAGCGGGAACGTACAATGAGCAGTTCTTC. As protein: CASSLIAGTYNEQFF.

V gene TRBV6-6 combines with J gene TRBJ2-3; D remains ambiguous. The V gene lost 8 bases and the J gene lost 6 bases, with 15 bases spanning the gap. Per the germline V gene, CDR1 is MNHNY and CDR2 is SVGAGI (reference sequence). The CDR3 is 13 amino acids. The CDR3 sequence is CASLSQNWDTQYF. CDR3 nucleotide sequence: TGTGCCAGCCTGAGCCAAAACTGGGATACGCAGTATTTT.

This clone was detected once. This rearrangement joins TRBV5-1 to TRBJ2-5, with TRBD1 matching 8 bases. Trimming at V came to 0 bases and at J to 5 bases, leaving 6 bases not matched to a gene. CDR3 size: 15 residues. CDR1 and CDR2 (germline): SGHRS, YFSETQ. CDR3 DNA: TGCGCCAGCAGCTTGGTAGGACAGGGATCGGAGACCCAGTACTTC. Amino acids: CASSLVGQGSETQYF. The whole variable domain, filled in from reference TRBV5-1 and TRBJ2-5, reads KAGVTQTPRYLIKTRGQQVTLSCSPISGHRSVSWYQQTPGQGLQFLFEYFSETQRNKGNFPGRFSGRQFSNSRSEMNVSTLELGDSALYLCASSLVGQGSETQYFGPGTRLLVL.

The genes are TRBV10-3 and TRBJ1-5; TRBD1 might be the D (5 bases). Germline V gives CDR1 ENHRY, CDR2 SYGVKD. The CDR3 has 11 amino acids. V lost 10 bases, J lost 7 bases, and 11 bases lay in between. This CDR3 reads CATGGPQPQHF. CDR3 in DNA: TGTGCCACCGGGGGTCCCCAGCCCCAGCATTTT.

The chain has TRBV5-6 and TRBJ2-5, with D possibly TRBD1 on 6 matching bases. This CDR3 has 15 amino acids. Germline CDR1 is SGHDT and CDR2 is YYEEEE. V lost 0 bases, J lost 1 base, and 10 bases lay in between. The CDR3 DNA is TGTGCCAGCAGCTTGGTCCGAGGGGGCCAAGAGACCCAGTACTTC. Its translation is CASSLVRGGQETQYF.

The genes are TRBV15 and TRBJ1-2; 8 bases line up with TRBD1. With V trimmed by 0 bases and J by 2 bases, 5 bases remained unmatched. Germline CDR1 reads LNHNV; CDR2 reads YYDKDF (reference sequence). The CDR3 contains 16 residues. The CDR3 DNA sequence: TGTGCCACCAGCAGAGATCGACAGGGGCTGAACTATGGCTACACCTTC. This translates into CATSRDRQGLNYGYTF.

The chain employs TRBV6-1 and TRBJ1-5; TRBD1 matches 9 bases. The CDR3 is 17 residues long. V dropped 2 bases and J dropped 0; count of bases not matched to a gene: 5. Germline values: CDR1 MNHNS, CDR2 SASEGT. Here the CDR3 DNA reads TGTGCCAGCAGTGAATCTTGGGACAGGGCTAGCAATCAGCCCCAGCATTTT. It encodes CASSESWDRASNQPQHF.

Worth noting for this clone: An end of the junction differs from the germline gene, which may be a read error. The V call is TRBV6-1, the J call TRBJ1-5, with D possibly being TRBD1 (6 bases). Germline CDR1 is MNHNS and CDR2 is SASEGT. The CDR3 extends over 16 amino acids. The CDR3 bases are TGTGCCAGCAGTGAGGGGGCATACTTTAGCTATCAGCCCCAGCATTTT. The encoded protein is CASSEGAYFSYQPQHF.

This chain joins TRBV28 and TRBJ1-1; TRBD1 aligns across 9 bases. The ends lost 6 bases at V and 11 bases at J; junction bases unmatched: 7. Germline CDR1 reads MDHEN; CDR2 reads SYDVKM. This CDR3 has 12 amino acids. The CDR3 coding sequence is TGTGCCAGCAGCCCCGGACAGGGGTCCGCTTTCTTT. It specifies CASSPGQGSAFF.

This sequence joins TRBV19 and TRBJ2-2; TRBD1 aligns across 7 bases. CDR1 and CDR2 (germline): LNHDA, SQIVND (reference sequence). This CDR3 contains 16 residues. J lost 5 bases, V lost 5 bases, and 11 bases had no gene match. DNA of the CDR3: TGTGCCAGTAGTGCTAGACAGGGCCTTTTGACCGGGGAGCTGTTTTTT. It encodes CASSARQGLLTGELFF. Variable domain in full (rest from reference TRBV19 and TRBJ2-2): DGGITQSPKYLFRKEGQNVTLSCEQNLNHDAMYWYRQDPGQGLRLIYYSQIVNDFQKGDIAEGYSVSREKKESFPLTVTSAQKNPTAFYLCASSARQGLLTGELFFGEGSRLTVL.

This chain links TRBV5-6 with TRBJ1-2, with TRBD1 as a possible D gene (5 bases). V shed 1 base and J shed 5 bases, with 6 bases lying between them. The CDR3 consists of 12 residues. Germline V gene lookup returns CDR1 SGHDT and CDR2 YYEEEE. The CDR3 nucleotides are TGTGCCAGCAGCTTGACAGGATATGGCTACACCTTC. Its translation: CASSLTGYGYTF.

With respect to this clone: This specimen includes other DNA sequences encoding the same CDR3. CDR3 region: CASSIGSYNEQFF. In nucleotides, the CDR3 is TGTGCCAGTAGTATAGGTTCTTACAATGAGCAGTTCTTC. This rearrangement joins TRBV19 to TRBJ2-1; D unclear. Trimming stripped 1 base from V and 4 bases from J, with 5 bases between. The length of the CDR3 is 13 residues. The germline gives CDR1 LNHDA, CDR2 SQIVND (reference sequence).